This entry lists 7 T cell receptor beta chains sequenced from one sample in a study of T cell changes during pregnancy in multiple sclerosis. The method was immunoSEQ multiplex PCR; TCRdb's version includes in-frame clones alone and lacks a portion of them. Found here are about 22,000 clones, about 89% of them singletons; the top ten hold 0.6% to 0.7%. The sequencing used CD4+ T cells from peripheral blood mononuclear cells, collected in the third trimester of pregnancy. These receptors all come from a female donor in good health, enrolled as a control in a pregnancy study.

This chain links TRBV4-1 with TRBJ2-5; 12 bases line up with TRBD2. CDR3 size: 19 residues. J was trimmed by 1 base and V by 4 bases; bases with no gene match: 13. Germline V CDR1 and CDR2: MGHRA, YSYEKL. The CDR3 protein is CASSRDGTSGFSTQETQYF. The CDR3, as DNA: TGCGCCAGCAGCCGGGACGGGACTAGCGGGTTCTCGACCCAAGAGACCCAGTACTTC.

The V gene is TRBV4-1, the J gene TRBJ1-2, with TRBD1 identical over 7 bases. Germline-derived CDR1 and CDR2 are MGHRA and YSYEKL. The trim removed 4 bases at V and 4 bases at J, leaving 6 bases unmatched. The CDR3 sequence is 14 residues long. The CDR3 is CASSPGQDRYGYTF. The CDR3 DNA follows: TGCGCCAGCAGCCCCGGACAGGACCGCTATGGCTACACCTTC.

This chain links TRBV5-1 with TRBJ2-7, with TRBD1 matching 9 bases. Germline trimming cut 4 bases from V and 3 bases from J; bases unmatched to any gene: 8. The CDR3 runs to 15 residues. CDR1 and CDR2 (germline): SGHRS, YFSETQ. The DNA for the CDR3 is TGCGCCAGCAGCCATTCCGGGACAGGGAGCTACGAGCAGTACTTC. Amino acid sequence: CASSHSGTGSYEQYF.

V gene TRBV19 combines with J gene TRBJ1-4, with 8 bases fitting TRBD1. V dropped 3 bases and J dropped 5; count of bases not matched to a gene: 11. Germline lookup yields CDR1 LNHDA and CDR2 SQIVND (reference sequence). This CDR3 has 17 residues. CDR3 protein: CASSIRAGGKWNEKLFF. The CDR3 coding sequence is TGTGCCAGTAGTATTAGGGCAGGGGGCAAATGGAATGAAAAACTGTTTTTT.

This chain uses TRBV19 with TRBJ2-3; D call uncertain. The CDR3 runs 15 residues. Looked up from germline, CDR1 is LNHDA and CDR2 is SQIVND (reference sequence). V was pared by 6 bases and J by 2 bases, with 15 bases between. Here the CDR3 reads CASRAQNPLTDTQYF. CDR3 DNA: TGTGCCAGTAGGGCCCAGAACCCCCTCACAGATACGCAGTATTTT.

V is TRBV7-9 and J is TRBJ2-7; 8 nucleotides align to TRBD2. The CDR3 totals 15 residues. Looked up from germline, CDR1 is SEHNR and CDR2 is FQNEAQ (reference sequence). With 5 bases clipped from V and 2 bases from J, the junction kept 8 bases outside the gene matches. CDR3 in amino acids: CASSPGAGGPYEQYF. The CDR3 DNA sequence: TGTGCCAGCAGCCCCGGGGCGGGAGGTCCCTACGAGCAGTACTTC. The variable domain in full, completed from reference TRBV7-9 and TRBJ2-7, reads DTGVSQNPRHKITKRGQNVTFRCDPISEHNRLYWYRQTLGQGPEFLTYFQNEAQLEKSRLLSDRFSAERPKGSFSTLEIQRTEQGDSAMYLCASSPGAGGPYEQYFGPGTRLTVT.

The chain carries TRBV19 and TRBJ1-4; D is perhaps TRBD1 (5 bases). The CDR3 runs 15 residues. V lost 4 bases, J lost 3 bases, and 12 bases lay in between. Looked up from germline, CDR1 is LNHDA and CDR2 is SQIVND (reference sequence). CDR3 protein: CASSTSGGANEKLFF. Here the CDR3 DNA reads TGTGCCAGTAGTACCAGTGGGGGGGCTAATGAAAAACTGTTTTTT.